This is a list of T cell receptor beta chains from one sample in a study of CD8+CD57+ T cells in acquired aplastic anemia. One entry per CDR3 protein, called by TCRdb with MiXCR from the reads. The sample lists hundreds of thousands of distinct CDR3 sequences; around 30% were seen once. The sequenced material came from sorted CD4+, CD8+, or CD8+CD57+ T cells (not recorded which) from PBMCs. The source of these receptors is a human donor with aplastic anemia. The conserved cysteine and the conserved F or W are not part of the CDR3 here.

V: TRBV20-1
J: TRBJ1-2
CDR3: SARDFRRGVNYGYT

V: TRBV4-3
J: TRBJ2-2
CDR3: ASSQVPLTGELF

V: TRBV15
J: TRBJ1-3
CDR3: ATRPRGTGNTIY

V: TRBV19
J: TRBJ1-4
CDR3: ASSMIKLF

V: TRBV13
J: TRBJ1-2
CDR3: ASSHRARGFNYGYT

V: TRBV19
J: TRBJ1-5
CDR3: ASSQQGHNQPQH

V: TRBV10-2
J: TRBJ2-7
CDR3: ATLKPGQVYYEQY

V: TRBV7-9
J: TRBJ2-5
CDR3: ASSLELVAETQY

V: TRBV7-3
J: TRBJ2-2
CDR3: ASSRRSGELF

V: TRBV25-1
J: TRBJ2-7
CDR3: ASSEGQGLDEQY

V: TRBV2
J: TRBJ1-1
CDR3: ASRNRDRGKAF

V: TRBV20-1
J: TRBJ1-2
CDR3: SAPMTGANYGYT

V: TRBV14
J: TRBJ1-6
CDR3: ASSQLDGGNSPLH

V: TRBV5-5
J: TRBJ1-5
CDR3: ASSLGTGPQPQH

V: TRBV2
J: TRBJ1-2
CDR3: ASSDGVGYT

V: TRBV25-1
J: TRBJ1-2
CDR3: ASTPGQANYGYT

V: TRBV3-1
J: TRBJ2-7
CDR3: ASSQIPVGGLTYEQY

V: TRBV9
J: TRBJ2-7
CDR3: ASGSSGRDEQY

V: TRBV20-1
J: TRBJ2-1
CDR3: SALGQNEQF

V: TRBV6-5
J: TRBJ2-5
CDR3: ASSYSHSPETQY

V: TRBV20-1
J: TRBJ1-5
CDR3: SASESGTGGGQPQH

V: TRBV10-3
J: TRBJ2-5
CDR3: AISAAKGAQY

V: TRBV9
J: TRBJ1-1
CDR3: ASSVRIGNTEAF

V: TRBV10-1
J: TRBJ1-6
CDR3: ASSEAVVPPLH

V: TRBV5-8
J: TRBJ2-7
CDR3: ASSPRGTYEQY

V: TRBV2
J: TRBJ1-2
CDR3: ASSPDLSDYGYT

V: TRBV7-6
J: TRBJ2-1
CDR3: ASSTLQGTYNEQF

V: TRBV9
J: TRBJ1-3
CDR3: ASSPRSGVSGNTIY

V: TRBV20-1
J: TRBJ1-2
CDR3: SAFRDRGSGYT

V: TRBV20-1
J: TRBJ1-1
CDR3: SATKRTLSTEAF

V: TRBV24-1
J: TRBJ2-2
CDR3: ATSENSGELF

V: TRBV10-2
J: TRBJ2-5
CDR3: ASSDAGSQTQY

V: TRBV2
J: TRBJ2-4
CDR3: ASSNSGTRGIQY

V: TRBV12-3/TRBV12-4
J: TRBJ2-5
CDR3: ASSPTEQEETQY

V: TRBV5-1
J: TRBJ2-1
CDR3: ASSSATGVGNEQF

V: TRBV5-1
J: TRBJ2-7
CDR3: ASSPWGQGSYEQY

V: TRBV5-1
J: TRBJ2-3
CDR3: ASSFAGSGPDTQY

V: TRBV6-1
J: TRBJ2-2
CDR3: ASKGGGAVGGELF

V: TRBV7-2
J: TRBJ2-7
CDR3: ASSFSQGSFYEQY

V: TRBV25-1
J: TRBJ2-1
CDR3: ARDWGDLTGNEQF

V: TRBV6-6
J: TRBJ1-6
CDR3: ASSYRQGHGSPLH

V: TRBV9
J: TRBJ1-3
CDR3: ASSPARGFGNTIY